The clone carrying this T cell receptor (beta chain) was detected only a few times. These data come from a study of CD8 T cells in Susac syndrome. Roughly 0.5 to 1 ug RNA was reverse transcribed with random hexamers. Amplification of TCR beta CDR3 across 54 Vbeta and 13 Jbeta was performed with immunoSEQ multiplex PCR. TCRdb called the immunoSEQ multiplex PCR reads again in MiXCR, with one record for every CDR3 protein. The sample contains approximately 190,000 distinct CDR3 sequences, roughly 94% of which appear only once. Definite or probable Susac syndrome was diagnosed using recently defined diagnostic criteria. Trimming stripped 5 bases from V and 5 bases from J, with 9 bases between. The CDR3 extends over 12 amino acids.

Sample: CD8+ T cells from PBMCs. The receptor's source is a human donor with Susac syndrome. The V gene is TRBV12-3 or TRBV12-4, the J gene TRBJ1-1; a weak D match, TRBD1 (6 bases). The CDR3 DNA sequence: TGTGCCAGCAGTCAGGGGTGGACTGAAGCTTTCTTT. The encoded protein is CASSQGWTEAFF.